One and the same sample provided the 25 T cell receptor beta chains below, sequenced in a study of blood T cells in healthy people across ages. A second about 6 to 12 cycle PCR used barcoded and J-beta primers. Each CDR3 protein is one row after TCRdb ran MiXCR on the 5' RACE reads. Here the sample spans 780,000 or so distinct CDR3 sequences, more than 50% being singletons. Sequencing was done on a sample of blood. The receptors come from a man between 40 and 49 years old in good health.

The gene calls are TRBV28 and TRBJ2-1; a weak D match, TRBD2 (5 bases). The CDR3 sequence is 14 residues long. Per germline, CDR1 MDHEN and CDR2 SYDVKM. Between the trimmed V and J ends, which lost 6 bases and 2 bases, there was a span of 11 bases. CDR3 residues: CASRYGNPYNEQFF. The CDR3 coding sequence is TGTGCCAGCAGGTACGGGAATCCCTACAATGAGCAGTTCTTC.

The chain's CDR3 is CASSVRARTDTQYF. The DNA of the CDR3 is TGTGCCAGTAGTGTTAGGGCTCGCACAGATACGCAGTATTTT. The chain couples TRBV19 to TRBJ2-3; D gene unclear. The CDR3 covers 14 residues. V shed 5 bases and J shed 1 base, with 10 bases lying between them. Germline lookup yields CDR1 LNHDA and CDR2 SQIVND (reference sequence).

The chain is built from TRBV29-1 and TRBJ1-5; 7 bases line up with TRBD1. Germline V gives CDR1 SQVTM, CDR2 ANQGSEA. The V segment lost 6 bases and the J segment 4 bases; nucleotides outside the gene matches: 6. This CDR3 has 13 amino acids. The chain's CDR3 is CSVAGGDNQPQHF. The CDR3 DNA is TGCAGCGTAGCAGGGGGAGATAATCAGCCCCAGCATTTT.

In DNA form, the CDR3 reads TGCGCCAGCAGCCAAGCGCCACCGGGACAGGGCAACTACGAGCAGTACTTC. Its translation: CASSQAPPGQGNYEQYF. The chain couples TRBV4-1 to TRBJ2-7, with 9 bases fitting TRBD1. The CDR3 covers 17 residues. Germline V gene sequence: CDR1 MGHRA, CDR2 YSYEKL. The junction had 10 bases not matched to a gene; V was cut back by 1 base and J by 3 bases.

The chain has TRBV30 and TRBJ1-5, with TRBD1 matching over 7 bases. CDR3 length: 13 residues. Germline CDR1 GTSNPN, CDR2 SVGIG (reference sequence). The junction had 3 bases not matched to a gene; V was cut back by 5 bases and J by 2 bases. For the CDR3, the DNA is TGTGCCTGGGAGGGGGCGGGCAATCAGCCCCAGCATTTT. Encoded protein: CAWEGAGNQPQHF. The variable domain in full, with the rest retrieved from reference TRBV30 and TRBJ1-5, is SQTIHQWPATLVQPVGSPLSLECTVEGTSNPNLYWYRQAAGRGLQLLFYSVGIGQISSEVPQNLSASRPQDRQFILSSKKLLLSDSGFYLCAWEGAGNQPQHFGDGTRLSIL.

This clonotype was detected only a few times. V usage is TRBV20-1 and J usage is TRBJ1-1; a weak D match, TRBD1 (6 bases). The CDR3 is made up of 14 amino acids. V was clipped by 6 bases and J by 1 base, with 15 bases between them. CDR1 is DFQATT and CDR2 is SNEGSKA in the germline V gene (reference sequence). The CDR3 nucleotides read TGCAGTGCAAAAAAGGGACAACCGAACACTGAAGCTTTCTTT. The encoded protein is CSAKKGQPNTEAFF.

The chain employs TRBV6-1 and TRBJ2-4; D is uncertain. The germline gives CDR1 MNHNS, CDR2 SASEGT. This CDR3 is built from 15 residues. V dropped 1 base and J dropped 6 bases, with 13 bases sitting between them. The CDR3, as DNA: TGTGCCAGCAGTGAAGGTCTGGGTAGAGGAAACATTCAGTACTTC. It codes for CASSEGLGRGNIQYF.

The table lists this clonotype with a count of one. The rearrangement uses TRBV12-3 or TRBV12-4 and TRBJ2-3; D remains unclear. The CDR3 contains 14 residues. Deletions cut 5 bases from V and 4 bases from J, with 13 bases between. CDR3 region: CASSTSGVADTQYF. The DNA of the CDR3 is TGTGCCAGCAGTACGAGTGGGGTAGCAGATACGCAGTATTTT.

This clonotype was observed a handful of times. The chain links TRBV25-1 to TRBJ2-7, with D uncertain. The CDR3 totals 13 residues. V lost 4 bases and J lost 1, with 8 bases in between. Germline CDR1 and CDR2: MGHDK and SYGVNS. CDR3 DNA: TGTGCCAGCAGTGGGGGTTTATCCTACGAGCAGTACTTC. Translating it yields CASSGGLSYEQYF.

This clonotype turned up a few times. The chain is built from TRBV7-9 and TRBJ1-2; unclear D gene. This CDR3 comprises 14 residues. The germline gives CDR1 SEHNR, CDR2 FQNEAQ (reference sequence). V shed 1 base and J shed 1 base, with 7 bases lying between them. CDR3 residues: CASSLDAINYGYTF. In nucleotides, the CDR3 is TGTGCCAGCAGCTTAGATGCGATTAACTATGGCTACACCTTC.

This chain links TRBV7-2 with TRBJ2-3, with a weak D call TRBD2 (6 bases). Germline CDR1 and CDR2: SGHTA and FQGNSA. Trimming cost V 7 bases and J 3 bases, with 14 bases left between them. CDR3 length: 14 residues. The CDR3 loop reads CASIRAGLTDTQYF. The CDR3 DNA is TGTGCCAGCATCCGCGCGGGACTGACAGATACGCAGTATTTT.

This clonotype was recorded a few times. This chain links TRBV4-3 with TRBJ1-6; D uncertain. The CDR3 is 13 residues long. V dropped 7 bases and J dropped 10 bases, with 14 bases sitting between them. In germline, CDR1 is LGHNA, CDR2 YSLEER. DNA for the CDR3: TGCGCCAGCACACCTGACCGGAGGTCACCCCTCCACTTT. The encoded protein is CASTPDRRSPLHF.

The CDR3 DNA is TGTGCCAGCATCTCAACTAGCGGGAGAGGTAACAATGAGCAGTTCTTC. Its protein is CASISTSGRGNNEQFF. V gene TRBV6-2 or TRBV6-3 combines with J gene TRBJ2-1; 11 nucleotides align to TRBD2. CDR1 is MNHEY, CDR2 SVGEGT, per germline. This CDR3 is built from 16 residues. Losses at the gene ends were 7 bases for V and 5 bases for J; bases not matched to a gene: 10.

This chain uses TRBV9 with TRBJ2-1; weak D call: TRBD1 (6 bases). Trimming removed 0 bases at V and 6 bases at J, with 16 bases between. The CDR3 is made up of 16 amino acids. Germline CDR1 and CDR2: SGDLS and YYNGEE. Here the CDR3 reads CASSVAGTKGFNEQFF. The CDR3 nucleotides read TGTGCCAGCAGCGTAGCTGGGACAAAGGGCTTCAATGAGCAGTTCTTC.

The J gene is TRBJ2-3, the V gene TRBV21-1; the table's D call, TRBD2, has no DNA check behind it. TRBV21-1 is a pseudogene locus. There are 15 residues in the CDR3. The chain's CDR3 is CASSKSGLRTDTQYF. CDR3 in DNA: TGTGCCAGCAGCAAATCGGGACTTCGCACAGATACGCAGTATTTT.

A few counts support this clonotype. The V and J genes are TRBV3-1 and TRBJ1-2; D is unclear. Trimming took off 3 bases at V and 9 bases at J, with 8 bases between the two ends. Germline V gene sequence: CDR1 LGHDT, CDR2 YNNKEL (reference sequence). The CDR3 contains 11 residues. The CDR3 sequence: CASSQTNRYTF. The CDR3, as DNA: TGTGCCAGCAGCCAGACTAACCGCTACACCTTC.

The chain uses TRBV20-1 and TRBJ1-5; 7 positions match TRBD1. V shed 0 bases, J shed 7 bases, and the junction held 15 bases outside the gene matches. The germline CDR1 and CDR2 sequences are DFQATT and SNEGSKA (reference sequence). The CDR3 is 17 amino acids. The CDR3 nucleotides are TGCAGTGCTAGAGATCGATTGTTAACAGGGGTTCGACAGCCCCAGCATTTT. This translates into CSARDRLLTGVRQPQHF.

This rearrangement joins TRBV28 to TRBJ2-7, with D possibly TRBD1 on 6 matching bases. The CDR3 extends over 13 amino acids. The ends were cut back, 5 bases at V and 4 bases at J, with 12 bases in the middle. Germline CDR1 reads MDHEN; CDR2 reads SYDVKM. The CDR3 DNA reads TGTGCCAGCAGTCCTACAGGGCGGTACGAGCAGTACTTC. As protein: CASSPTGRYEQYF. Combining the CDR3 with reference TRBV28 and TRBJ2-7 gives the whole variable domain DVKVTQSSRYLVKRTGEKVFLECVQDMDHENMFWYRQDPGLGLRLIYFSYDVKMKEKGDIPEGYSVSREKKERFSLILESASTNQTSMYLCASSPTGRYEQYFGPGTRLTVT.

This clonotype was counted a few times. The chain couples TRBV6-2 or TRBV6-3 to TRBJ2-7; TRBD2 might be the D (6 bases). Trimming shortened V by 3 bases and J by 3 bases, and 9 bases separated the two germline ends. This CDR3 has 13 residues. CDR1 MNHEY and CDR2 SVGEGT come from the germline V gene. The CDR3 loop reads CASSYVSGYEQYF. As DNA, the CDR3 is TGTGCCAGCAGTTATGTTAGCGGCTACGAGCAGTACTTC.

The chain's CDR3 is CASSFGLPRAEDTQYF. Here the CDR3 DNA reads TGTGCCAGCAGCTTCGGACTCCCCAGGGCTGAAGATACGCAGTATTTT. The chain couples TRBV12-3 or TRBV12-4 to TRBJ2-3; D is possibly TRBD1 or TRBD2 (5 bases each). CDR3 length: 16 amino acids. Trimming removed 6 bases from V and 5 bases from J, with 21 bases in between.

The chain has TRBV11-3 and TRBJ2-1; no definite D call. The J call may be faulty, since TRBJ2-7 better matches the DNA end. CDR3 length equals 13 residues. CDR1 and CDR2 (germline): SGHNT, YENEEA. CDR3 DNA: TGTGCCAGCAGCTTAGAGTTTTCCTACGAGCAGTACTTC. Amino acids: CASSLEFSYEQYF.

The chain employs TRBV6-4 and TRBJ1-6; no clear D. The ends were cut back, 3 bases at V and 4 bases at J, with 13 bases in the middle. The CDR3 totals 16 residues. Germline lookup yields CDR1 MRHNA and CDR2 SNTAGT. Here the CDR3 DNA reads TGTGCCAGCAGTGAAACCTCCGGTACATATAATTCACCCCTCCACTTT. The encoded protein is CASSETSGTYNSPLHF.

The chain links TRBV12-3 or TRBV12-4 to TRBJ1-1, with no clear D. The V end lost 6 bases, the J end lost 5 bases, and 13 bases lay between the germline ends. The CDR3 totals 13 residues. The CDR3: CASSPGVSTEAFF. In DNA form, the CDR3 reads TGTGCCAGCAGCCCCGGTGTGAGTACTGAAGCTTTCTTT.

The chain is built from TRBV7-2 and TRBJ1-2; D is uncertain. CDR3 length equals 15 residues. The germline CDR1 and CDR2 sequences are SGHTA and FQGNSA. With 3 bases removed from V and 5 bases from J, the gap between germline ends came to 16 bases. The CDR3 sequence: CASSLPGPLLYGYTF. The DNA for the CDR3 is TGTGCCAGCAGCTTGCCAGGCCCCTTGCTTTATGGCTACACCTTC.

This chain connects TRBV28 to TRBJ2-2, with D possibly matching TRBD2 (5 bases). CDR3 length: 14 residues. Trimming stripped 5 bases from V and 2 bases from J, with 9 bases between. The V gene's germline CDR1 is MDHEN and CDR2 SYDVKM. The CDR3 DNA is TGTGCCAGCAGTGCCCGACTAAACACCGGGGAGCTGTTTTTT. As protein: CASSARLNTGELFF.